This TCR beta chain was captured in a study of cytomegalovirus exposure and HLA in healthy donors. PCR amplification relied on 60 Vbeta primers (plus 13 Jbeta primers). Some clones are missing from TCRdb's copy, which holds only in-frame ones; the method was immunoSEQ multiplex PCR. The sample records some 110,000 clones, around three quarters being singletons. Study-wide points: V- and J-gene trimming in TCR beta was tied to a missense DCLRE1C variant by an analysis performed later. For cytomegalovirus status, the classifier reportedly gave diagnoses with high specificity and sensitivity.

The germline V gene has CDR1 MDHEN and CDR2 SYDVKM. This CDR3 is built from 16 residues. The V end lost 5 bases, the J end lost 3 bases, and 19 bases lay between the germline ends. As for this clone: The antigen is undetermined.

This chain uses TRBV28 with TRBJ2-5; D ambiguous. The specimen sequenced was PBMCs. This TCR was sampled from a woman in her 50s in good health and CMV-seropositive. The CDR3: CASSPPVGLGKETQYF. DNA for the CDR3: TGTGCCAGCAGTCCCCCAGTGGGCTTGGGCAAAGAGACCCAGTACTTC.